The 26 T cell receptor beta chains presented below share a single source sample, sequenced in a study of T cell repertoires in cytomegalovirus infection. MiXCR, applied by TCRdb to the reads, yields one record per CDR3 protein. Of roughly 800,000 distinct CDR3 sequences in the sample, 25% to 30% are singletons; the top ten hold under 15%. Their target antigens are unknown. Sample: cultured CD8+ T cells from PBMCs, taken from culture after CMV antigen stimulation. The receptors derive from a human donor in good health (CMV status not recorded). Some clones in this sample may be carry-over from other donors' samples.

This clonotype appeared a few times. The chain joins TRBV6-1 to TRBJ1-1; 7 positions agree with TRBD1. After removal of 5 bases from V and 3 bases from J, the junction contained 12 bases not matched to a gene. The CDR3 extends over 16 amino acids. Germline V gene lookup returns CDR1 MNHNS and CDR2 SASEGT. DNA of the CDR3: TGTGCCAGCAGTTTCCGACAGGGCCCTATGGACACTGAAGCTTTCTTT. Amino acids: CASSFRQGPMDTEAFF.

CDR3 in DNA: TGTGCCAGCAGCGCGACTAGCGGGGGCCTCTACGAGCAGTACTTC. Encoded protein: CASSATSGGLYEQYF. The chain combines TRBV7-9 with TRBJ2-7; 12 nucleotides match TRBD2. CDR3 length: 15 amino acids. CDR1 is SEHNR and CDR2 is FQNEAQ in the germline V gene (reference sequence). With 5 bases clipped from V and 3 bases from J, the junction kept 5 bases outside the gene matches.

In this sample, this clonotype turned up a few times. V and J are TRBV5-5 and TRBJ2-2; D not certain. The V end lost 2 bases, the J end lost 3 bases, and 14 bases lay between the germline ends. The length of the CDR3 is 16 residues. Per the germline V gene, CDR1 is SGHKS and CDR2 is YYEKEE (reference sequence). The CDR3, as DNA: TGTGCCAGCAGCTTTCGGCGGTTGGGATACACCGGGGAGCTGTTTTTT. It encodes CASSFRRLGYTGELFF.

A remark on this clonotype: One end of the junction does not line up with germline, which may come from a read error. The V call is TRBV2, the J call TRBJ2-2; D unresolved. CDR3 length: 16 amino acids. Germline V gives CDR1 SNHLY, CDR2 FYNNEI. The CDR3 DNA is TGTGCCAGCAGTAACGCAGCCGGGTCGAACATCGGGGAGCTGTTTTTT. Encoded protein: CASSNAAGSNIGELFF.

This clonotype was recorded a few times. The chain combines TRBV7-6 with TRBJ2-1; TRBD1 matches 11 bases. Looked up from germline, CDR1 is SGHVS and CDR2 is FNYEAQ. The CDR3 consists of 15 residues. V lost 4 bases and J lost 9; bases outside the gene matches: 8. DNA for the CDR3: TGTGCCAGCAGCTCGCCGGGACAGGGGGTAGGTGAGCAGTTCTTC. Translated, it gives CASSSPGQGVGEQFF.

This clonotype was counted between two and nine times. The V call is TRBV27, the J call TRBJ2-1, with TRBD2 matching 11 bases. Per the germline V gene, CDR1 is MNHEY and CDR2 is SMNVEV (reference sequence). V gave up 5 bases and J gave up 9 bases; unmatched junction bases: 12. The CDR3 contains 16 residues. Here the CDR3 reads CASSQARSGGAPEQFF. In DNA form, the CDR3 reads TGTGCCAGCAGTCAAGCTCGTAGCGGGGGGGCACCTGAGCAGTTCTTC.

The chain is built from TRBV6-2 or TRBV6-3 and TRBJ2-7, with 8 nucleotides matching TRBD1. The CDR3 length is 15 residues. The germline V gene has CDR1 MNHEY and CDR2 SVGEGT. The trim removed 10 bases at V and 5 bases at J, leaving 16 bases unmatched. The CDR3 region has the DNA TGTGCCACTTGGGACAGGCCGCAAGGGGACGACGAGCAGTACGTC. Encoded protein: CATWDRPQGDDEQYV.

A few counts support this clonotype. This rearrangement joins TRBV11-2 to TRBJ2-5; unclear D gene. Germline CDR1 SGHAT, CDR2 FQNNGV. CDR3 length equals 14 residues. The V gene lost 5 bases and the J gene lost 3 bases, with 13 bases spanning the gap. The CDR3 sequence: CASSANYPKETQYF. The CDR3 DNA reads as TGTGCCAGCAGCGCGAATTATCCAAAAGAGACCCAGTACTTC.

This clonotype came up many times. CDR3 in amino acids: CASSFPGQDYGYTF. DNA of the CDR3: TGTGCCAGCAGCTTCCCCGGACAAGACTATGGCTACACCTTC. The J gene is TRBJ1-2, the V gene TRBV7-2, with D maybe TRBD1 (5 bases). Germline V CDR1 and CDR2: SGHTA, FQGNSA. This CDR3 is 14 amino acids long. V was clipped by 3 bases and J by 3 bases, with 11 bases between them.

This clonotype was detected only once. V usage is TRBV19 and J usage is TRBJ2-3; D remains unclear. Trimming took off 8 bases at V and 5 bases at J, with 8 bases between the two ends. This CDR3 spans 11 amino acids. Germline CDR1 is LNHDA and CDR2 is SQIVND (reference sequence). In DNA form, the CDR3 reads TGTGCCAGTGGGTGGGAAGATACGCAGTATTTT. Its protein product is CASGWEDTQYF.

The chain employs TRBV20-1 and TRBJ2-7; D could derive from TRBD1 or TRBD2 (6 bases each). The CDR3 runs 13 residues. Germline CDR1 is DFQATT and CDR2 is SNEGSKA (reference sequence). V dropped 4 bases and J dropped 2 bases, with 12 bases sitting between them. The chain's CDR3 is CSAKQGGTYEQYF. The DNA of the CDR3 is TGCAGTGCTAAGCAAGGGGGGACCTACGAGCAGTACTTC.

In its sample, this clonotype was seen a few times. The J gene is TRBJ2-2, the V gene TRBV7-6, with D unclear. This CDR3 is 17 amino acids long. Deletions cut 2 bases from V and 1 base from J, with 14 bases between. The V gene's germline CDR1 is SGHVS and CDR2 FNYEAQ. The CDR3 DNA reads TGTGCCAGCAGCTTAACGGGTGGAAGTGGGAACACCGGGGAGCTGTTTTTT. Translation gives CASSLTGGSGNTGELFF.

The chain joins TRBV20-1 to TRBJ2-1, with 9 positions matching TRBD2. This CDR3 is built from 14 residues. V was clipped by 3 bases and J by 4 bases; unmatched bases: 4. Per germline, CDR1 DFQATT and CDR2 SNEGSKA (reference sequence). This CDR3 reads CSASRLAEYNEQFF. CDR3 nucleotides: TGCAGTGCTAGTCGACTAGCGGAGTACAATGAGCAGTTCTTC.

This clonotype was seen more than once but under ten times. The chain recombines TRBV2 with TRBJ1-2; the D gene is possibly TRBD1 (6 bases). CDR3 length equals 17 residues. Between the trimmed V and J ends, which lost 7 bases and 5 bases, there was a span of 26 bases. Germline values: CDR1 SNHLY, CDR2 FYNNEI. The CDR3 bases are TGTGCCAGCATTGTCGTACTTGAAGACAGGTTGAATTATGGCTACACCTTC. This sequence encodes CASIVVLEDRLNYGYTF.

The sample holds many counts of this clonotype. This chain uses TRBV7-2 with TRBJ1-1; tentatively, D is TRBD1 (5 bases). Looked up from germline, CDR1 is SGHTA and CDR2 is FQGNSA. The CDR3 has 16 amino acids. With 1 base removed from V and 5 bases from J, the gap between germline ends came to 17 bases. The CDR3: CASSLEYRQGETEAFF. CDR3 DNA: TGTGCCAGCAGCTTAGAGTATAGACAAGGGGAAACTGAAGCTTTCTTT.

V and J are TRBV4-1 and TRBJ2-7; 7 nucleotides align to TRBD1. There are 17 residues in the CDR3. CDR1 is MGHRA, CDR2 YSYEKL, per germline. V gave up 3 bases and J gave up 0 bases; unmatched junction bases: 11. CDR3 sequence (DNA): TGCGCCAGCAGCCAGTTGGTTTCACAGGGGAGCTCCTACGAGCAGTACTTC. This codes for CASSQLVSQGSSYEQYF.

The rearrangement uses TRBV2 and TRBJ2-5, with D perhaps being TRBD1 or TRBD2 (5 bases each). Looked up from germline, CDR1 is SNHLY and CDR2 is FYNNEI. V lost 10 bases and J lost 3, with 15 bases in between. The CDR3 consists of 13 residues. DNA for the CDR3: TGTGCCATCCCAATTAGAGGGGAAGAGACCCAGTACTTC. Its protein is CAIPIRGEETQYF.

A few counts support this clonotype. J is TRBJ2-1 and V is TRBV5-1, with TRBD2 identical over 13 bases. Germline CDR1 and CDR2: SGHRS and YFSETQ. This CDR3 region has 18 residues. J lost 5 bases, V lost 0 bases, and 8 bases had no gene match. CDR3 bases: TGCGCCAGCAGCTTGGTCATGCGGGGGACTAGCGGGGACAATGAGCAGTTCTTC. Amino acids: CASSLVMRGTSGDNEQFF.

There are a few counts of this clonotype. The V gene is TRBV7-6, the J gene TRBJ1-6; 7 nucleotides line up with TRBD1. The trim removed 4 bases at V and 9 bases at J, leaving 6 bases unmatched. CDR1 and CDR2 from the germline V gene are SGHVS and FNYEAQ. This CDR3 is 14 amino acids long. CDR3 in DNA: TGTGCCAGCAGCTCCGACAGGGCTATTTCACCCCTCCACTTT. Its translation is CASSSDRAISPLHF.

The genes are TRBV4-1 and TRBJ2-7; D is possibly TRBD2 (6 bases). The V gene lost 0 bases and the J gene lost 2 bases, with 11 bases spanning the gap. The germline V gene has CDR1 MGHRA and CDR2 YSYEKL. This CDR3 has 15 residues. In nucleotides, the CDR3 is TGCGCCAGCAGCCAAGAGCCGGGCGGGACCTACGAGCAGTACTTC. Encoded protein: CASSQEPGGTYEQYF.

In its sample, this clonotype was seen a few times. The chain recombines TRBV27 with TRBJ2-3; weak D call: TRBD2 (6 bases). V was shortened by 3 bases and J by 2 bases, with 9 bases between the two germline ends. The CDR3 runs to 14 residues. Germline-derived CDR1 and CDR2 are MNHEY and SMNVEV (reference sequence). CDR3: CASSFGLNTDTQYF. CDR3 DNA sequence: TGTGCCAGCAGTTTCGGACTAAACACAGATACGCAGTATTTT.

The chain uses TRBV2 and TRBJ2-3, with D perhaps matching TRBD2 (5 bases). The V and J ends lost 8 bases and 7 bases respectively, with 13 bases between them. In germline, CDR1 is SNHLY, CDR2 FYNNEI. The CDR3 length is 12 residues. CDR3 residues: CASHDGEYTQYF. In DNA form, the CDR3 reads TGTGCCAGCCACGACGGGGAGTATACGCAGTATTTT.

The CDR3 sequence: CASSAGTGLSYEQYV. CDR3 coding DNA: TGTGCCAGCAGCGCCGGGACAGGTCTCTCCTACGAGCAGTACGTC. V gene TRBV6-2 or TRBV6-3 combines with J gene TRBJ2-7, with TRBD1 identical over 8 bases. CDR1 MNHEY and CDR2 SVGEGT come from the germline V gene. The ends lost 6 bases at V and 0 bases at J; junction bases unmatched: 7. The CDR3 is 15 residues long.

The CDR3 region is CASSLVGDRGLEQFF. Here the CDR3 DNA reads TGTGCCAGCAGCCTAGTGGGGGACAGGGGGCTGGAGCAGTTCTTC. The chain is built from TRBV6-6 and TRBJ2-1, with 12 bases lining up with TRBD1. The CDR3 is 15 residues long. The V and J ends lost 6 bases and 10 bases, in that order; junction bases with no gene match: 10. Germline V CDR1 and CDR2: MNHNY, SVGAGI (reference sequence).

V is TRBV6-5 and J is TRBJ1-5, with D possibly TRBD1 on 6 matching bases. Per the germline V gene, CDR1 is MNHEY and CDR2 is SVGAGI. Trimming took 0 bases from V and 4 from J, leaving 10 bases between them. This CDR3 spans 15 amino acids. The chain's CDR3 is CASSYSDSLNQPQHF. The DNA of the CDR3 is TGTGCCAGCAGTTACTCGGACAGCCTTAATCAGCCCCAGCATTTT.

This chain connects TRBV7-4 to TRBJ2-7, with D tentatively TRBD2 (6 bases). V lost 8 bases to trimming and J lost 0 bases, with 8 bases between them. Germline loops: CDR1 SGHVT, CDR2 SQSDAQ. There are 12 residues in the CDR3. Here the CDR3 DNA reads TGTGCCAGCGGGGGGACCTCCTACGAGCAGTACTTC. As protein: CASGGTSYEQYF.